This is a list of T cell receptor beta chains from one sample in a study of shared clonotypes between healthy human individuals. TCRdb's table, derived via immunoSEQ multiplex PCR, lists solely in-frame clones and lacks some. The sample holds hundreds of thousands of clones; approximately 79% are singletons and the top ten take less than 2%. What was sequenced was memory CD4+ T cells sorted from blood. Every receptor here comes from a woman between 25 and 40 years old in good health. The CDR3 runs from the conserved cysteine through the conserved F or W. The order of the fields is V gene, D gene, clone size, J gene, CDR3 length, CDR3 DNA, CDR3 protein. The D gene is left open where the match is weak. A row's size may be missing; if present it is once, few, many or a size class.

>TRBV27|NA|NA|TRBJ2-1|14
TGTGCCAGCAGTTTGAGTTTGGTCACTGGAGAGCAGTTCTTC
CASSLSLVTGEQFF
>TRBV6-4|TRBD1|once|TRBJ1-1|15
TGTGCCAGCAGTGACTCGACAGGGGGGGAAACTGAAGCTTTCTTT
CASSDSTGGETEAFF
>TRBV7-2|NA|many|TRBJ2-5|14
TGTGCCAGCAGCCCGAGGCGATGGGGTGAGACCCAGTACTTC
CASSPRRWGETQYF
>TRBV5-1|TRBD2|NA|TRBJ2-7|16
TGCGCCAGCAGCTTGGCCGGGACTAGCATTTTATCCGAGCAGTACTTC
CASSLAGTSILSEQYF
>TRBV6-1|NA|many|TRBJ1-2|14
TGTGCCAGCAGTGAAGCGCAGGGAGGCTATGGCTACACCTTC
CASSEAQGGYGYTF
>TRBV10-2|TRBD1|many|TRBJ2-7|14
TGCGCCAGCAGGAGACAGGGAGACTCCTACGAGCAGTACTTC
CASRRQGDSYEQYF
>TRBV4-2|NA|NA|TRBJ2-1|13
TGTGCCAGCAGGGCCTCCCCTGGGAATGAGCAGTTCTTC
CASRASPGNEQFF
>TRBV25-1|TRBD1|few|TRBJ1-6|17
TGTGCCAGCAGTGAACTACGCCAGACAGGGGATAATTCACCCCTCCACTTT
CASSELRQTGDNSPLHF
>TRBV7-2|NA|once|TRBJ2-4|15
TGTGCCAGCAGTTTAAAGGGAAGAGAGACGGACATTCAGTACTTC
CASSLKGRETDIQYF
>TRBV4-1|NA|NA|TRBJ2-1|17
TGCGCCAGCAGCCAAGATCTGCGGCGGAAAACCTACAATGAGCAGTTCTTC
CASSQDLRRKTYNEQFF
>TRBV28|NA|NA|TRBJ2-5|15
TGTGCCAGCAGTTTCGGAGCGGGCCCCCAAGAGACCCAGTACTTC
CASSFGAGPQETQYF
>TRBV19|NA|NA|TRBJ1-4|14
TGTGCCAGTGGTTTAGGTGCAACTAATGAAAAACTGTTTTTT
CASGLGATNEKLFF
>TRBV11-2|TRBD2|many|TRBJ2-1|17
TGTGCCAGCAGTCAGACCCGGGGACTAGCCACCTACAATGAGCAGTTCTTC
CASSQTRGLATYNEQFF
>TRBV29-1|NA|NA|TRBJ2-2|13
TGCAGCGTTTCAGGGCGGGCCACCGGGGAGCTGTTTTTT
CSVSGRATGELFF
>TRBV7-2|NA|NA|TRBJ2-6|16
TGTGCCAGCAGCGCTCAACGGAGCTCTGGGGCCAACGTCCTGACTTTC
CASSAQRSSGANVLTF
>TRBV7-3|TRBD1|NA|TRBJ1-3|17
TGTGCCAGCAGCTTATGGGGACAGCCGAGCTCTGGAAACACCATATATTTT
CASSLWGQPSSGNTIYF
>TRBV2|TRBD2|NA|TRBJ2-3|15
TGTGCCAGCAGCCCCCTGACTAGCGGCACAGATACGCAGTATTTT
CASSPLTSGTDTQYF
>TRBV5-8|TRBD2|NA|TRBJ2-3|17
TGTGCCAGCAGCTCTAGGACTAGCGGGAGTCTAACGGATACGCAGTATTTT
CASSSRTSGSLTDTQYF
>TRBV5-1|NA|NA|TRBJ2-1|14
TGCGCCAGCAGCTTGGTTGGAGGGGTGGATGAGCAGTTCTTC
CASSLVGGVDEQFF
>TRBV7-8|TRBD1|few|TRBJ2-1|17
TGTGCCAGCAGCGCTCTTCGGGGGACAGGACTGAACAATGAGCAGTTCTTC
CASSALRGTGLNNEQFF
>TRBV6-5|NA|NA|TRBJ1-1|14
TGTGCCAGCAGCCCTGCAGGGAGGAACACTGAAGCTTTCTTT
CASSPAGRNTEAFF
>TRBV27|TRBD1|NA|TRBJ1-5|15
TGTGCCAGCAGTCCGCGGGACAGGGGCCATCAGCCCCAGCATTTT
CASSPRDRGHQPQHF